The clone carrying this T cell receptor beta chain showed up just once. Its antigen is undetermined. The CDR3 loop spans 14 amino acids. Germline-derived CDR1 and CDR2 are SGDLS and YYNGEE. Between the trimmed V and J ends, which lost 0 bases and 1 base, there was a span of 4 bases. After isolation, RNA underwent reverse transcription to generate cDNA as the sequencing template. Measured with immunoSEQ multiplex PCR; TCRdb has only the in-frame clones, and not every one. The sample consists of 100,000 to 150,000 clones, roughly three fifths of them appearing once. Peripheral blood, together with lesional scalp punch biopsies, was collected from alopecia areata patients. This record belongs to a study of CD8+ T cells in alopecia areata. Looking at the study overall: The drug, tofacitinib, lasted 6 to 18 months, followed by 6 months off drug.

The study's findings and limits: Normal scalp had lower clonality than lesional scalp, with alopecia totalis/universalis lesions showing this most strongly.

The TCR originated in a human donor with alopecia areata. This specimen consisted of CD4+ T cells sorted from blood, obtained at week 0. This sequence joins TRBV9 and TRBJ2-2, with D unclear. CDR3 sequence (DNA): TGTGCCAGCAGCGTAGTACAGAACACCGGGGAGCTGTTTTTT. Encoded protein: CASSVVQNTGELFF.